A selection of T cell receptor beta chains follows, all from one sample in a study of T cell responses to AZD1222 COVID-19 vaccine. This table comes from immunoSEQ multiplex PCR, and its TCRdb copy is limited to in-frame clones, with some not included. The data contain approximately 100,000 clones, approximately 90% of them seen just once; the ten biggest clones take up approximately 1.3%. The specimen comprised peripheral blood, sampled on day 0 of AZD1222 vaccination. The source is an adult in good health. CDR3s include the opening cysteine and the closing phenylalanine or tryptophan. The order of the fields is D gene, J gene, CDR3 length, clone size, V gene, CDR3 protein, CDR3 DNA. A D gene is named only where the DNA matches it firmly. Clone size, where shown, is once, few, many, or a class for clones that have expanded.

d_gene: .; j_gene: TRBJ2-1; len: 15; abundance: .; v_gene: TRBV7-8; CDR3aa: CASGPYRSSYNEQFF; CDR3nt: TGTGCCAGCGGCCCTTACAGATCTTCCTACAATGAGCAGTTCTTC
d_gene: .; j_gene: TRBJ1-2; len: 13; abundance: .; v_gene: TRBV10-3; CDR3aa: CAISESSVYGYTF; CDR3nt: TGTGCCATCAGTGAGTCGAGTGTCTATGGCTACACCTTC
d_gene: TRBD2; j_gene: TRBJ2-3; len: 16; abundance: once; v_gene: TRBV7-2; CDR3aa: CASSLGAGGRTDTQYF; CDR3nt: TGTGCCAGCAGCTTGGGAGCGGGGGGGCGCACAGATACGCAGTATTTT
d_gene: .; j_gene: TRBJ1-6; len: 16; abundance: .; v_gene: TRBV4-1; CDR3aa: CASSQVGGTKNSPLHF; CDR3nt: TGCGCCAGCAGCCAGGTGGGCGGGACAAAGAATTCACCCCTCCACTTT
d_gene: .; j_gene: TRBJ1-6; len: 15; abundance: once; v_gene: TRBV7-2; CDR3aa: CASSLDPPYNSPLHF; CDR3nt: TGTGCCAGCAGCTTAGATCCACCCTATAATTCACCCCTCCACTTT
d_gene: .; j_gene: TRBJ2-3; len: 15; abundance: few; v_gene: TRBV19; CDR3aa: CASSRKRQRTDTQYF; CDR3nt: TGTGCCAGTAGTAGAAAGAGACAGCGCACAGATACGCAGTATTTT
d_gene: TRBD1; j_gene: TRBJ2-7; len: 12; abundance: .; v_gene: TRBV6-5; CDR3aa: CASSRTGREQYF; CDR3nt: TGTGCCAGCAGTAGGACAGGTAGAGAGCAGTACTTC
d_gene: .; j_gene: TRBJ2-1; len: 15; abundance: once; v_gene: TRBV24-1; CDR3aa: CATSDPGQTYNEQFF; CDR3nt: TGTGCCACCAGTGATCCCGGACAGACCTACAATGAGCAGTTCTTC
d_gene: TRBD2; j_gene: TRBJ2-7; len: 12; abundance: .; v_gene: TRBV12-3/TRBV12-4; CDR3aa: CASSLAGTSLYF; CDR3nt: TGTGCCAGCAGTTTAGCGGGGACTAGCTTATACTTT
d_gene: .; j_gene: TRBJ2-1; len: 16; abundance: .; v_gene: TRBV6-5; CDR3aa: CASSYSGHPRNNEQFF; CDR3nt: TGTGCCAGCAGTTACTCGGGACACCCCCGAAACAATGAGCAGTTCTTC
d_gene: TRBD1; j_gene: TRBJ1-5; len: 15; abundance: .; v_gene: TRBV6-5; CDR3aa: CASSTPTGGREPQHF; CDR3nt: TGTGCCAGCAGCACTCCTACAGGGGGCCGAGAACCCCAGCATTTT
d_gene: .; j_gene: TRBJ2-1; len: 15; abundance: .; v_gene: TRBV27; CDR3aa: CASSLQGRTNNEQFF; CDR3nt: TGTGCCAGCAGTTTACAGGGGAGGACGAACAATGAGCAGTTCTTC
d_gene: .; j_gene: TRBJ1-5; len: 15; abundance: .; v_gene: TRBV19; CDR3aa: CASSKQGGKNQPQHF; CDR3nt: TGTGCCAGTAGTAAGCAGGGAGGTAAGAATCAGCCCCAGCATTTT
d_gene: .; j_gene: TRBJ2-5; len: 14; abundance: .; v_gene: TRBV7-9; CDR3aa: CASSGDGEQETQYF; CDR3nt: TGTGCCAGCAGCGGAGACGGGGAACAAGAGACCCAGTACTTC
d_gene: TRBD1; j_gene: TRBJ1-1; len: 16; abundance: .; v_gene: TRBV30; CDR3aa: CAWSWLTGNLNTEAFF; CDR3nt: TGTGCCTGGAGCTGGTTGACAGGGAATTTGAACACTGAAGCTTTCTTT
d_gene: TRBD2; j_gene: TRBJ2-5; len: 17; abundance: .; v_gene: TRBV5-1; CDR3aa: CASSVNPASGGGETQYF; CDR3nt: TGCGCCAGCAGCGTTAACCCTGCTAGCGGGGGGGGCGAGACCCAGTACTTC
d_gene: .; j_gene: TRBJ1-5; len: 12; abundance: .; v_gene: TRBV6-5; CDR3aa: CASRQLPGPQHF; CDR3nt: TGTGCCAGCCGACAACTCCCGGGGCCCCAGCATTTT
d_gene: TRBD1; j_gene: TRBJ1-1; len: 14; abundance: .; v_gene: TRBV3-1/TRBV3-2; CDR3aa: CASSLRDRHTEAFF; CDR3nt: TGTGCCAGCAGCCTCCGGGACAGGCACACTGAAGCTTTCTTT
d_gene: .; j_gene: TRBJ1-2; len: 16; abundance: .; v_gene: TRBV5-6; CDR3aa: CASSLVRNLRNYGYTF; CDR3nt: TGTGCCAGCAGCTTGGTCAGGAACCTTCGCAACTATGGCTACACCTTC
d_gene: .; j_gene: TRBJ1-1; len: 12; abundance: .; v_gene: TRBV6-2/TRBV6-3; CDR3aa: CASSYRATEAFF; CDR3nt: TGTGCCAGCAGTTACAGGGCCACTGAAGCTTTCTTT
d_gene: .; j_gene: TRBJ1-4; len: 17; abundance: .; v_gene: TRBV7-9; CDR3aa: CASSLVRLGSPNEKLFF; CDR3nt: TGTGCCAGCAGCTTAGTTCGTTTGGGATCCCCGAATGAAAAACTGTTTTTT
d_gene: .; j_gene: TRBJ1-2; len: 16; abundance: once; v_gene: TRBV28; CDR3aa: CASSSETVSANYGYTF; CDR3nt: TGTGCCAGCAGTTCGGAAACAGTATCCGCTAACTATGGCTACACCTTC
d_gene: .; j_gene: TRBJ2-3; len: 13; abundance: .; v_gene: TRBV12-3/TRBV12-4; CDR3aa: CASSLVAGGTQYF; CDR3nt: TGTGCCAGCAGTTTAGTTGCGGGCGGAACGCAGTATTTT
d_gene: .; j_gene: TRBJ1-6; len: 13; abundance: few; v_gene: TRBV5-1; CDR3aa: CASSLVVNSPLHF; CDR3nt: TGCGCCAGCAGCCTCGTAGTCAATTCACCCCTCCACTTT
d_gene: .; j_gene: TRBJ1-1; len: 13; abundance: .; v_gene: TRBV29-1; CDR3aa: CSVGGSLNTEAFF; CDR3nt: TGCAGCGTCGGGGGATCATTGAACACTGAAGCTTTCTTT
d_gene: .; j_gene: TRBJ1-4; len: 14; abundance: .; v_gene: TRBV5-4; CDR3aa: CASSSDPLMEKLFF; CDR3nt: TGTGCCAGCAGCTCAGACCCCCTGATGGAAAAACTGTTTTTT
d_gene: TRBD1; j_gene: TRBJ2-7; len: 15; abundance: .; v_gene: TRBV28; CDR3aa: CASRETGMASYEQYF; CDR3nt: TGTGCCAGCAGAGAGACAGGGATGGCCTCCTACGAGCAGTACTTC
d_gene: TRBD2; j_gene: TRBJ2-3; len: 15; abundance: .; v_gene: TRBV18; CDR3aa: CASSPTSGETDTQYF; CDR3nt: TGTGCCAGCTCACCAACTAGCGGGGAGACAGATACGCAGTATTTT
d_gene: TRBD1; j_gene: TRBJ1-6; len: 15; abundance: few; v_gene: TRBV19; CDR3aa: CASSIEGQENSPLHF; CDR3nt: TGTGCCAGTAGTATAGAGGGACAGGAAAATTCACCCCTCCACTTT
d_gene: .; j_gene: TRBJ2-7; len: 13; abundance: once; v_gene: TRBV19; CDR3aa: CASRAGHLYEQYF; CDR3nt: TGTGCCAGTAGAGCGGGACATCTCTACGAGCAGTACTTC
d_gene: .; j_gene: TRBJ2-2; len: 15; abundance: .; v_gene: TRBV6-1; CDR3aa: CASSERTLETGELFF; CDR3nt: TGTGCCAGCAGTGAAAGAACCCTCGAAACCGGGGAGCTGTTTTTT
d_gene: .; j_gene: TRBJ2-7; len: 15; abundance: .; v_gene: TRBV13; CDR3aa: CASSFDHTNSYEQYF; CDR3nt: TGTGCCAGCAGCTTCGACCACACGAACTCCTACGAGCAGTACTTC
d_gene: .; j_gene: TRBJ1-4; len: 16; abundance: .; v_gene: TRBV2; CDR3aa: CASSESSWGATEKLFF; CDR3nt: TGTGCCAGCAGTGAAAGTTCCTGGGGAGCGACTGAAAAACTGTTTTTT
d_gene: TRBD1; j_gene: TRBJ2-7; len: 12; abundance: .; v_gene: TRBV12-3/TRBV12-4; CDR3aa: CASRGQTYEQYF; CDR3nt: TGTGCCAGCAGGGGACAGACCTACGAGCAGTACTTC
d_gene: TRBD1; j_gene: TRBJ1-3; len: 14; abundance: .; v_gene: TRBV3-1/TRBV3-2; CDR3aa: CASSLAGQGRSIYF; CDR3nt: TGTGCCAGCAGCCTCGCTGGACAGGGTAGATCCATATATTTT
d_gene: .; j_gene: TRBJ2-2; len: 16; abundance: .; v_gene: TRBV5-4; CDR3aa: CASSLDLIVDTGELFF; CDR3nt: TGTGCCAGCAGCTTGGACCTTATTGTCGACACCGGGGAGCTGTTTTTT
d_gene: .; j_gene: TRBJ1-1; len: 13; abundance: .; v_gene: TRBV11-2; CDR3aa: CASSFSGVSEAFF; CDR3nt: TGTGCCAGCAGCTTTTCCGGAGTTTCTGAAGCTTTCTTT
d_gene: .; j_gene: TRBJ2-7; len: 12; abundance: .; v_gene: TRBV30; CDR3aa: CAWSRQVDEQYF; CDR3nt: TGTGCCTGGAGTAGGCAGGTCGACGAGCAGTACTTC
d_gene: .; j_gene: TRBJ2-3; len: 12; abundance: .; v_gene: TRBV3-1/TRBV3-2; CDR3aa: CASSDLTDTQYF; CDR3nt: TGTGCCAGCAGCGACCTCACAGATACGCAGTATTTT
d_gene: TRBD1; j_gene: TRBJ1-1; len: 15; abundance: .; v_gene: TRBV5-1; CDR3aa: CASRGEGTGAVKAFF; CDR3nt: TGCGCCAGCAGAGGTGAAGGGACAGGGGCCGTTAAGGCTTTCTTT
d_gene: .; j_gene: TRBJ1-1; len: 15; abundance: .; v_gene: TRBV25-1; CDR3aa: CASNPGWGGDTEAFF; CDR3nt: TGTGCCAGCAACCCTGGGTGGGGAGGGGACACTGAAGCTTTCTTT
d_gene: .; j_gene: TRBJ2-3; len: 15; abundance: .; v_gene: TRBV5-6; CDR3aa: CASSFRVGFGDTQYF; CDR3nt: TGTGCCAGCAGCTTTCGTGTGGGCTTCGGGGATACGCAGTATTTT
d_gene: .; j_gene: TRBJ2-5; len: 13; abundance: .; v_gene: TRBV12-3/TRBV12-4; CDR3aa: CASSRSGQETQYF; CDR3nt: TGTGCCAGCAGTAGGTCAGGGCAAGAGACCCAGTACTTC
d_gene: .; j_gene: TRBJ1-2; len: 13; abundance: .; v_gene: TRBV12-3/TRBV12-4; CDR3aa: CASSLLASYGYTF; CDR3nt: TGTGCCAGCAGTTTATTGGCCTCTTATGGCTACACCTTC
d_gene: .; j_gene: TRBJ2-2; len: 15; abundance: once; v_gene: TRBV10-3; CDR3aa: CAISEVGGDTGELFF; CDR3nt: TGTGCCATCAGTGAGGTAGGGGGAGACACCGGGGAGCTGTTTTTT
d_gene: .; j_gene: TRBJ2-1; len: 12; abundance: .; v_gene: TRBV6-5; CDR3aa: CASSSENNEQFF; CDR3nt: TGTGCCAGCAGTTCAGAGAACAATGAGCAGTTCTTC
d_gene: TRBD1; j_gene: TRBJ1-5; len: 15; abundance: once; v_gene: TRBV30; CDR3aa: CAWSFRTGRNQPQHF; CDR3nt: TGTGCCTGGAGTTTTAGGACAGGGCGCAATCAGCCCCAGCATTTT
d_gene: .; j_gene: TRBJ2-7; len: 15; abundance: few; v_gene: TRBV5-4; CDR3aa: CASTFLGGRYYEQYF; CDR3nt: TGTGCCAGCACCTTTCTCGGCGGGCGATACTACGAGCAGTACTTC